Presented here are 25 T cell receptor beta chains from one specimen sequenced in a study of low-dose radiotherapy and immunotherapy resistance in tumors (dated by TCRdb to the early 2020s). The time point label for this specimen denotes: after trial treatment. What this sample's treatment or condition label stands for: LDRT plus nivolumab, ipilimumab, low-dose cyclophosphamide and aspirin (RACIN trial). The reads were generated on an Illumina HiSeq 2500. Superscript III and a set of TRAV- and TRBV-specific primers were used to synthesize first-strand cDNA, so that both TCRalpha and TCRbeta chains were covered. A roughly 18-cycle PCR with Phusion amplified the TCRs, pairing a constant-region primer with the adapter that was attached to the V primers. The public reads were quality trimmed at Q25 with fastp and then assembled into clones with MiXCR by TCRdb, keeping productive beta chains. Duplicate CDR3 protein sequences are folded into a single record with the most common DNA and genes. The sample records just over 90,000 distinct CDR3 sequences, roughly 19% of which are singletons. Of the sample, 9.5% to 15% is held by the ten largest clones.

Specimen: PBMCs, collected after low-dose radiotherapy plus immunotherapy. These receptors were collected from a female donor with ovarian cancer.

V is TRBV3-1 and J is TRBJ2-7; 10 nucleotides match TRBD2. The V gene's germline CDR1 is LGHDT and CDR2 YNNKEL (reference sequence). The V segment lost 6 bases and the J segment 0 bases; nucleotides outside the gene matches: 8. The CDR3 contains 16 residues. The CDR3 DNA reads as TGTGCCAGCAGTCGTGGACTAGCGGAAAGCTCCTACGAGCAGTACTTC. It codes for CASSRGLAESSYEQYF.

This clonotype has ten or more counts. V gene TRBV19 combines with J gene TRBJ2-1; D is undetermined. CDR1 is LNHDA, CDR2 SQIVND, per germline (reference sequence). The CDR3 is 13 residues long. Deletions cut 3 bases from V and 3 bases from J, with 6 bases between. This CDR3 is CASSMGYYNEQFF. The CDR3, as DNA: TGTGCCAGTAGTATGGGATACTACAATGAGCAGTTCTTC.

This clonotype was recorded at least ten times. This chain links TRBV6-2 or TRBV6-3 with TRBJ2-7; 7 nucleotides line up with TRBD1. The CDR3 is 16 amino acids. The germline V gene has CDR1 MNHEY and CDR2 SVGEGT. J was trimmed by 2 bases and V by 6 bases; bases with no gene match: 13. The CDR3 bases are TGTGCCAGCAGGAGATGGACCGGGACAGTTCCCTACGAGCAGTACTTC. This codes for CASRRWTGTVPYEQYF.

The rearrangement joins TRBV28 to TRBJ1-2; the D is unclear. The CDR3 length is 16 residues. Germline V gene data show CDR1 as MDHEN and CDR2 as SYDVKM. The V and J ends lost 5 bases and 3 bases respectively, with 19 bases between them. CDR3 in amino acids: CASSPLSGNPDYGYTF. DNA of the CDR3: TGTGCCAGCAGTCCCCTTTCGGGAAACCCGGACTATGGCTACACCTTC.

Many counts were recorded for this clonotype. The chain joins TRBV20-1 to TRBJ2-1, with 10 bases that match TRBD2. CDR1 is DFQATT, CDR2 SNEGSKA, per germline (reference sequence). J lost 8 bases, V lost 6 bases, and 4 bases had no gene match. This CDR3 is built from 12 residues. In DNA form, the CDR3 reads TGCAGTGCCAGCGGGGGGGCCGATGAGCAGTTCTTC. Amino acids: CSASGGADEQFF.

Ten or more counts support this clonotype. V is TRBV19 and J is TRBJ2-5; D could derive from TRBD1 or TRBD2 (6 bases each). V lost 3 bases to trimming and J lost 2 bases, with 16 bases between them. The CDR3 runs 16 residues. Per germline, CDR1 LNHDA and CDR2 SQIVND (reference sequence). The CDR3 sequence is CASSINRRGRQETQYF. As DNA, the CDR3 is TGTGCCAGTAGTATTAATAGGAGGGGGAGGCAAGAGACCCAGTACTTC.

This clonotype was counted many times. The J gene is TRBJ2-3, the V gene TRBV5-1; D is unclear. The CDR3 sequence is 13 residues long. Germline CDR1 and CDR2: SGHRS and YFSETQ. V was clipped by 0 bases and J by 3 bases, with 5 bases between them. In DNA form, the CDR3 reads TGCGCCAGCAGCTTGGTTTTGACAGATACGCAGTATTTT. The encoded protein is CASSLVLTDTQYF.

This clonotype is termed medium-sized. The chain links TRBV27 to TRBJ2-5; 8 bases line up with TRBD2. Trimming at V came to 6 bases and at J to 3 bases, leaving 6 bases not matched to a gene. The germline V gene encodes CDR1 MNHEY and CDR2 SMNVEV (reference sequence). There are 14 residues in the CDR3. The DNA of the CDR3 is TGTGCCAGCAGGAGAGCGGGGGAGAAAGAGACCCAGTACTTC. Protein sequence: CASRRAGEKETQYF.

The sample holds many counts of this clonotype. The genes are TRBV6-5 and TRBJ2-1; D is possibly TRBD1 (5 bases). The CDR3 is 15 residues long. V lost 10 bases and J lost 2, with 18 bases in between. Germline lookup yields CDR1 MNHEY and CDR2 SVGAGI. CDR3 nucleotide sequence: TGTGCCACAGTGAAGGGGCTGCCGACCTACAATGAGCAGTTCTTC. Translated: CATVKGLPTYNEQFF.

In this sample, this clonotype turned up many times. The V and J genes are TRBV29-1 and TRBJ2-5; maybe TRBD2 (6 bases). V lost 3 bases and J 5 bases, leaving 13 bases between the germline ends. The germline gives CDR1 SQVTM, CDR2 ANQGSEA. The CDR3 is 13 residues long. Here the CDR3 DNA reads TGCAGCGTTGATGGAACGGGGGAGGAGACCCAGTACTTC. Its translation: CSVDGTGEETQYF.

In its sample, this clonotype was seen many times. The V call is TRBV20-1, the J call TRBJ2-1; unclear D gene. The V gene lost 3 bases and the J gene lost 0 bases, with 6 bases spanning the gap. The CDR3 has 13 residues. The V gene's germline CDR1 is DFQATT and CDR2 SNEGSKA (reference sequence). The CDR3 sequence is CSASRGSYNEQFF. In nucleotides, the CDR3 is TGCAGTGCTAGTAGAGGCTCCTACAATGAGCAGTTCTTC.

The rearrangement uses TRBV28 and TRBJ2-1, with D maybe TRBD2 (5 bases). The V gene lost 7 bases and the J gene lost 5 bases, with 18 bases spanning the gap. The germline gives CDR1 MDHEN, CDR2 SYDVKM. This CDR3 has 15 residues. CDR3 residues: CASTSRPADHNEQFF. CDR3 DNA sequence: TGTGCCAGCACCTCTCGGCCAGCGGACCACAATGAGCAGTTCTTC.

This clonotype was seen a single time. A single base is all that separates this from a far larger clone, so a read error is likely. J is TRBJ2-1 and V is TRBV24-1; a possible D gene is TRBD1 (5 bases). This CDR3 has 13 residues. Per the germline V gene, CDR1 is KGHDR and CDR2 is SFDVKD. The V end lost 5 bases, the J end lost 10 bases, and 14 bases lay between the germline ends. CDR3 in amino acids: CATSVPGRDEQFF. CDR3 DNA: TGTGCCACCAGTGTCCCAGGGCGTGACGAGCAGTTCTTC.

In its sample, this clonotype was seen many times. This chain uses TRBV4-2 with TRBJ2-1; possible D gene TRBD2, 5 bases. Deletions cut 0 bases from V and 10 bases from J, with 16 bases between. CDR3 length equals 15 residues. CDR1 and CDR2 (germline): LGHNA, YNFKEQ. The CDR3 DNA follows: TGTGCCAGCAGCCAAGATCGAATCGCAGAGGGCGAGCAGTTCTTC. This translates into CASSQDRIAEGEQFF.

About this clonotype: A much larger clone lies a single base off, so this may be a read error. The gene calls are TRBV4-1 and TRBJ2-7; 8 positions match TRBD1. Germline CDR1 is MGHRA and CDR2 is YSYEKL. The CDR3 contains 17 residues. V was pared by 1 base and J by 7 bases, with 15 bases of the junction left unmatched. DNA of the CDR3: TGCGCCAGCAGCCAAGTTAACGCGGGGACAGGCTACAATGAGCAGTACTTC. The encoded protein is CASSQVNAGTGYNEQYF.

This clonotype was seen at least ten times. The genes are TRBV2 and TRBJ2-6; tentatively, D is TRBD2 (5 bases). The length of the CDR3 is 16 residues. The germline CDR1 and CDR2 sequences are SNHLY and FYNNEI. V dropped 2 bases and J dropped 8 bases, with 16 bases sitting between them. The CDR3 spells CASSEFPLAGTNVLTF. In nucleotides, the CDR3 is TGTGCCAGCAGTGAATTCCCCCTAGCTGGCACCAACGTCCTGACTTTC.

Comments on this clonotype: Mismatch with germline at one junction end may stem from a read error. This chain uses TRBV18 with TRBJ2-3, with D maybe TRBD2 (5 bases). Germline V gene sequence: CDR1 KGHSH, CDR2 LQKENI. The CDR3 covers 15 residues. The chain's CDR3 is CVSSPSAVLADTQYF. Here the CDR3 DNA reads TGTGTCAGCTCTCCGTCTGCCGTACTAGCAGATACGCAGTATTTT.

This clonotype was counted at least ten times. The J gene is TRBJ2-7, the V gene TRBV12-3 or TRBV12-4; possibly TRBD1 or TRBD2 for D (5 bases each). V was cut by 5 bases and J by 6 bases, with 23 bases left in between. The CDR3 runs 16 residues. The CDR3 protein is CASSRDGVSLVSEQYF. CDR3 DNA: TGTGCCAGCAGTCGGGACGGCGTCAGTCTCGTCTCCGAGCAGTACTTC.

Note on this clonotype: This probably arose from a read error, given a far larger clone one base away. The genes are TRBV5-4 and TRBJ2-7, with 8 bases that match TRBD2. This CDR3 contains 17 residues. CDR1 and CDR2 (germline): SGHNT, YYREEE (reference sequence). With V trimmed by 0 bases and J by 7 bases, 15 bases remained unmatched. The CDR3 nucleotides are TGTGCCAGCAGCTTGGGGGGAAGCGGGGGTCTCCGAAATGAGCAGTACTTC. Protein: CASSLGGSGGLRNEQYF.

This clonotype was seen at least ten times. The chain combines TRBV28 with TRBJ2-7; no clear D. V lost 3 bases to trimming and J lost 2 bases, with 14 bases between them. The germline CDR1 and CDR2 sequences are MDHEN and SYDVKM. The CDR3 has 15 amino acids. The DNA of the CDR3 is TGTGCCAGCAGTTTCGCCGGCAGTGGGACCTACGAGCAGTACTTC. It is translated as CASSFAGSGTYEQYF.

This clonotype was recorded many times. The chain recombines TRBV5-4 with TRBJ1-1, with D possibly matching TRBD1 (6 bases). Germline CDR1 and CDR2: SGHNT and YYREEE (reference sequence). This CDR3 has 14 amino acids. V was cut by 6 bases and J by 6 bases, with 18 bases left in between. The CDR3 region has the DNA TGTGCCAGCACCGGAGAGGGGGGCCGGTCTGAAGCTTTCTTT. As protein: CASTGEGGRSEAFF.

A word on this clonotype: This sequence is one base from a far larger clone and is likely a read error. The chain recombines TRBV11-2 with TRBJ2-7; D uncertain. CDR3 size: 13 residues. The V and J ends lost 3 bases and 6 bases respectively, with 12 bases between them. The germline CDR1 and CDR2 sequences are SGHAT and FQNNGV. The DNA for the CDR3 is TGTGCCAGCAGCTTTGGGTGGTCGGGCGAGCAGTACTTC. Its protein product is CASSFGWSGEQYF. The variable domain in full, with the rest retrieved from reference TRBV11-2 and TRBJ2-7, is EAGVAQSPRYKIIEKRQSVAFWCNPISGHATLYWYQQILGQGPKLLIQFQNNGVVDDSQLPKDRFSAERLKGVDSTLKIQPAKLEDSAVYLCASSFGWSGEQYFGPGTRLTVT.

This clonotype showed up many times. J is TRBJ1-1 and V is TRBV7-2; D not certain. The germline CDR1 and CDR2 sequences are SGHTA and FQGNSA. The ends were cut back, 1 base at V and 4 bases at J, with 7 bases in the middle. The CDR3 contains 13 residues. The CDR3 protein is CASSLVGSTEAFF. The CDR3 DNA reads as TGTGCCAGCAGCTTAGTGGGGAGCACTGAAGCTTTCTTT.

This clonotype was observed a few times. The gene calls are TRBV5-1 and TRBJ2-2; D is possibly TRBD1 (6 bases). In germline, CDR1 is SGHRS, CDR2 YFSETQ. V was trimmed by 0 bases and J by 2 bases, leaving 8 bases between them. This CDR3 region has 15 residues. As DNA, the CDR3 is TGCGCCAGCAGCTTGGACAGGGTAAACACCGGGGAGCTGTTTTTT. Encoded protein: CASSLDRVNTGELFF.

Many counts were recorded for this clonotype. The chain is built from TRBV29-1 and TRBJ2-1; D is uncertain. The germline V gene encodes CDR1 SQVTM and CDR2 ANQGSEA. There are 14 residues in the CDR3. The V end was cut by 3 bases, the J end by 5 bases, with 14 bases between. CDR3 nucleotides: TGCAGCGTTGAGCAACTACTTGTCGACAATGAGCAGTTCTTC. Its translation is CSVEQLLVDNEQFF.